The T cell receptor (beta chain) under discussion was sequenced for a study of PD-L1 blockade in urothelial cancer (dated by TCRdb to 2017 to 2019). Regarding the research as a whole: Therapy was started at some point between 2013 and 2015 for all patients, and atezolizumab 1,200 mg was administered intravenously every 3 weeks. An ECOG performance status of 0 or 1 was recorded for the patients, and 0 to 3 prior chemotherapy regimens had been received by the patients. Progression-free survival longer than 6 months counted as durable clinical benefit, and TCR features were additionally tested against both progression-free and overall survival. Blood samples were analyzed at two time points: 3 weeks after treatment start (second dose) and 6 weeks after treatment start. Durable clinical benefit was achieved by nine patients but not by the remaining 20. About 90% of the roughly 29 patients were identified as males with urothelial cancer of bladder origin, and a prior smoking history was reported by 18 of 29 patients. The study, an exploratory multi-omic analysis, examined somatic, immune and clinical correlates of response to PD-L1 blockade with atezolizumab in urothelial cancer. In the same patients, whole exome sequencing and RNA sequencing of pretreatment tumors were performed in addition to TCR sequencing. Pretreatment tumor samples and matched peripheral blood, collected serially before and after atezolizumab treatment, underwent TCR sequencing. Blood samples yielded a median of around 150,000 T cells and around 80,000 unique TCRs, with median clonality 0.080. Over 28 patients had pretreatment blood TCR-seq, approximately 24 had at least one posttreatment blood collection, and approximately 24 had tumor TCR-seq. Overall results and qualifications from the work: Because the sample size was small (n ≈ 27) and many exploratory analyses were performed, the results are intended to be hypothesis-generating. A pretreatment peripheral blood TCR clonality below the median was linked to improved progression-free and overall survival. At 3 weeks after the start of treatment, tumor-associated TCR clones in peripheral blood had expanded more in patients with durable benefit (n of about 20, p = 0.022).

Note on this clone: The clone's antigen remains unknown. No much larger clonotype is one base removed from it; base qualities were not supplied.

The sample's time point label, decoded: pretreatment peripheral blood. The cohort included roughly 30 patients with locally advanced or metastatic urothelial carcinoma who were treated at Memorial Sloan Kettering on a trial protocol. Peripheral blood mononuclear cells were collected pretreatment and during treatment, with between 1 and 8 total time points per patient. The Qiagen DNeasy Blood extraction kit was used to purify genomic DNA from total PBMCs and tumor samples. PBMCs were collected pretreatment and during treatment, and were isolated and stored as previously described. CDR1 and CDR2 are read off the germline V gene as KGHSH and LQKENI. V was cut back by 2 bases and J by 1 base, leaving a gap of 14 bases between them. The CDR3 covers 16 residues, taking in both the cysteine and the phenylalanine. Only the CDR3 DNA stays, 48 bases, in frame from base 1. Synthetic TCR analog templates were spiked into each PCR so that absolute template abundance could be estimated from read counts. The immunoSEQ assay was used to amplify TCRbeta CDR3 regions from genomic DNA with bias-controlled V and J gene primers. Sequencing of rearranged TCRbeta segments was done at approximately 20X coverage. The study's processing was this. Sequencing errors were corrected by clustering and CDR3s were annotated against IMGT to assign V, D and J genes. Downstream analyses used only productive TCRbeta rearrangements, leaving out any out-of-frame or stop-codon sequences. Clonality was computed as one minus Shannon entropy normalized by the log of the number of unique productive sequences. Fisher's exact test with Benjamini-Hochberg correction, at a threshold of adjusted p below 0.01, was used to find clones that differed between time points or between blood and tumor. The immuneACCESS repertoire file appears here via TCRdb, limited to in-frame rearrangements. These files lack a portion of the clones; in checked studies, under half of the deficit traces to unresolved V genes, and the cause of the others is not known. For V, J and clone size, that table is used; D and trimming come from the DNA. The sample table holds 45,000 or so clones, of which 75% to 85% were seen once. Approximately 1.7% of the sample is held by the ten biggest clonotypes.

The TCR was taken from a man aged 45 to 65 with urothelial cancer. The chain uses TRBV18 and TRBJ1-1; the D gene identity is not certain. The input for sequencing was PBMCs, taken around atezolizumab (anti-PD-L1) treatment. The nucleotide sequence reads TGTGCCAGCTCACCATTAGGGAGCGGCGCGAACACTGAAGCTTTCTTT. Translated, this is CASSPLGSGANTEAFF.